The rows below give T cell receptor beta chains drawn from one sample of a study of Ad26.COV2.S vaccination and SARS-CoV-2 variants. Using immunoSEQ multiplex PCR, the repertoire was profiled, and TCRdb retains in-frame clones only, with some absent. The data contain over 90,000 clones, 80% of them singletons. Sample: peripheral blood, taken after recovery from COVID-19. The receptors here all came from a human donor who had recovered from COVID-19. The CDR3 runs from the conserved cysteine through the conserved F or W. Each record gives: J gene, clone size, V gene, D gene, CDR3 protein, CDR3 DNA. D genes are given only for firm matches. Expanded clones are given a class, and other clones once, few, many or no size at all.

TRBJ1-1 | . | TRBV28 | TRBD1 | CASRRDRDLSEAFF | TGTGCCAGCAGGAGGGACAGGGACCTATCTGAAGCTTTCTTT
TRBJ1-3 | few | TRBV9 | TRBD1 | CASSVTTGGISGNTIYF | TGTGCCAGCAGCGTAACTACAGGGGGAATCTCTGGAAACACCATATATTTT
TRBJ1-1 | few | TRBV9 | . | CASSRGEPGTEAFF | TGTGCCAGCAGCAGAGGAGAACCAGGGACTGAAGCTTTCTTT
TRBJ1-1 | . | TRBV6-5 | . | CASSPRESQAFF | TGTGCCAGCAGTCCTAGGGAATCTCAAGCTTTCTTT
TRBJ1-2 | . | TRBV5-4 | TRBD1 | CASSPGQAEKRSYGYTF | TGTGCCAGCAGCCCTGGACAGGCCGAAAAGAGAAGCTATGGCTACACCTTC
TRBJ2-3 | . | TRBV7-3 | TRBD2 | CASSSAGGGDTQYF | TGTGCCAGCAGCTCTGCGGGGGGCGGAGATACGCAGTATTTT
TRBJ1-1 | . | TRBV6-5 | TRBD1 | CASSYLGTGDHRSAFF | TGTGCCAGCAGTTACTTGGGGACAGGGGACCACAGGTCAGCTTTCTTT
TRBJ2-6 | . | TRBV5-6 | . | CASSPFDAGANVLTF | TGTGCCAGCAGCCCATTTGATGCTGGGGCCAACGTCCTGACTTTC
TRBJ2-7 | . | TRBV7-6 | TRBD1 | CASSPAGGLRYEQYF | TGTGCCAGCAGCCCAGCAGGGGGCCTACGCTACGAGCAGTACTTC
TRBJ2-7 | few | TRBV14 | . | CASSPVLGDEQYF | TGTGCCAGCAGCCCTGTCTTGGGGGACGAGCAGTACTTC
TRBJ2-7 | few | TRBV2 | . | CASSQGPGGEQYF | TGTGCCAGCAGTCAGGGCCCTGGGGGCGAGCAGTACTTC
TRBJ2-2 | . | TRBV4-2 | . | CASSQEGLANTGELFF | TGTGCCAGCAGCCAAGAAGGACTTGCGAACACCGGGGAGCTGTTTTTT
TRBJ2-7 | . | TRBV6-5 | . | CASGMGEEQYF | TGTGCCAGCGGTATGGGGGAAGAGCAGTACTTC
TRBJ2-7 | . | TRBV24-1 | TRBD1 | CATSEDGTGRSEQYF | TGTGCCACCAGTGAGGACGGGACAGGACGCTCAGAGCAGTACTTC
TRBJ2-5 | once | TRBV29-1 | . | CSVEEQPQETQYF | TGCAGCGTTGAAGAACAGCCTCAAGAGACCCAGTACTTC
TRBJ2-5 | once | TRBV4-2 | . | CASSQDKDRGGETQYF | TGTGCCAGCAGCCAAGACAAGGACAGAGGGGGGGAGACCCAGTACTTC
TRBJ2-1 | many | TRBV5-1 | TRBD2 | CASSSAGGYNEQFF | TGCGCCAGCAGCTCGGCGGGGGGATACAATGAGCAGTTCTTC
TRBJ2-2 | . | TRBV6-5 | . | CASNRGPDTGELFF | TGTGCCAGCAACCGGGGCCCGGACACCGGGGAGCTGTTTTTT